This T cell receptor beta chain is from a study of T cells in Graves' hyperthyroidism and ophthalmopathy (dated by TCRdb to the late 2010s). For context, the study as a whole: Peripheral blood was collected at initial diagnosis, before any treatment. Following sampling, methimazole starting at 30 mg daily was given to hyperthyroidism patients, and high-dose intravenous methylprednisolone was given to ophthalmopathy patients. The paper describes TCR Vbeta CDR3 sequencing of roughly 130 peripheral blood samples, made up of about 41 ophthalmopathy patients, around 78 hyperthyroidism patients and 17 progressor patients. Prospective prediction of ophthalmopathy was tested in an independent validation cohort consisting of about 19 hyperthyroidism patients and some 16 patients who later progressed to ophthalmopathy. To identify distinguishing TCR V-J signatures, a discovery cohort of around 100 patients was used, comprising fewer than 45 with Graves' ophthalmopathy and around 60 with stable Graves' hyperthyroidism. The approximately 100 discovery patients were randomly divided into training and test sets at a 7:3 ratio. The study also compared thyroid tissue and blood T-cell repertoires from about six Graves' hyperthyroidism patients.

CDR3 length: 20 amino acids, cysteine to phenylalanine. The kept DNA is CDR3 alone, 60 bases in frame from the first base. In the germline V gene, CDR1 corresponds to SGHAT and CDR2 to FQNNGV. Germline trimming: 5 bases from V, 5 bases from J; junction bases outside gene matches: 19. Amplification of TCR beta CDR3 regions was carried out from RNA transcripts. A first-round RT-PCR of the TCR CDR3 used the HTBI primer set with the Qiagen OneStep RT-PCR kit. Libraries were constructed in a second round of multiplex PCR, after which size selection and purification were carried out. Sequencing of the libraries was done on an Illumina HiSeq2000 using paired-end 100 bp reads. The original methods were these. Raw data were processed with SOAPnuke, discarding reads with adapters, uncalled bases, mean Phred below 15, or no exact constant-primer or identifier match. High-quality paired reads were merged using COPE v1.2.5, and each unique nucleotide sequence was defined as a clonotype. Clonotypes were aligned to IMGT TRBV, TRBD and TRBJ reference segments using MiTCR v1.1. Analysis was restricted to V-J combinations with a frequency above 0.0001, which covered about 99% of repertoires. A TCS score was defined as the ratio between F50 (clonal expansion) and ExV (chaos), using BLOSUM62-based TCRdist between CDR3 peptides within each V-J. Welch's t-statistics and random forest reduced 500 to 650 V-J features to 13, which were used in a naive Bayes classifier (R e1071). Clones were called with MiXCR by TCRdb after fastp trimmed the public reads at Q25, and only in-frame beta chains were retained. Each record represents a unique CDR3 protein, reported with the most common genes and DNA among its rows. Here the V and J calls rest on TCRdb's processing, not on the authors' analysis. The sample data list over 350,000 distinct CDR3 sequences, and around an eighth of these were observed just once. Of the sample, under 30% falls within the top ten clones.

Summary of the overall study and its limitations: Sample size was not statistically predetermined, and blinding of investigators to group allocation was not performed. A 13 V-J signature model separated ophthalmopathy from stable hyperthyroidism, with just over 85% sensitivity and approximately 81% specificity in cross-validation and 80%/75% in testing. During validation, the model predicted progression to ophthalmopathy a median of approximately 6 months ahead of onset, with roughly 65% sensitivity and roughly 75% specificity. Most expanded thyroid clonotypes (frequency above 0.001) were also detected in blood, a finding suggesting that blood repertoires may reflect thyroid immune responses.

This clonotype has ten or more counts. The clone's antigen remains unknown. No much larger clone exists at a distance of one base, and base qualities are not known. Ophthalmopathy patients had moderately to severely active disease, Clinical Activity Score of at least 3, NOSPECS grade of at least 4, and duration under 3 months. The study excluded patients with uncontrolled infections, other autoimmune diseases, pregnancy or lactation. Clinical symptoms, serum thyroxine and TRAb, thyroid ultrasound, and orbital computed tomography formed the basis for the diagnoses. PBMCs were isolated from 7.5 to 10 ml of fresh peripheral blood by Ficoll-Paque density gradient centrifugation. Total RNA was extracted with Trizol reagent, and quality was checked on an Agilent 2100 Bioanalyzer.

Here the chain combines TRBV11-2 and TRBJ2-5; TRBD2 matches 14 bases in the middle. Sequencing was performed on blood. The TCR sequence derives from a man over 45 with Graves' ophthalmopathy. The nucleotides read TGTGCCAGCAGCCCCCCACTGGGGGGGACTAGCGGGAGTAGGGTGGAGACCCAGTACTTC. It codes for CASSPPLGGTSGSRVETQYF.